What follows are 30 T cell receptor beta chains derived from one specimen sequenced in a study of T cell responses to AZD1222 COVID-19 vaccine. Libraries were prepared by immunoSEQ multiplex PCR; TCRdb keeps only in-frame clonotypes and omits some of them. The sample lists roughly 150,000 clones; over 85% were seen once. Here the sequenced sample was peripheral blood, taken 28 days after the second AZD1222 dose. Every receptor here comes from an adult who received the AZD1222 COVID-19 vaccine.

This clone was seen just once. The V and J genes are TRBV6-2 or TRBV6-3 and TRBJ2-6, with TRBD1 matching 9 bases. The CDR3 runs to 17 residues. Germline CDR1 is MNHEY and CDR2 is SVGEGT. V was pared by 6 bases and J by 0 bases, with 6 bases of the junction left unmatched. The CDR3 loop is CASSRDRADSGANVLTF. CDR3 DNA sequence: TGTGCCAGCAGCCGGGACAGGGCCGACTCTGGGGCCAACGTCCTGACTTTC.

This chain connects TRBV13 to TRBJ2-5; D call uncertain. CDR3 length: 11 amino acids. Germline V lookup: CDR1 PRHDT, CDR2 FYEKMQ (reference sequence). Trimming shortened V by 5 bases and J by 0 bases, and 1 base separated the two germline ends. In DNA, the CDR3 is TGTGCCAGCAGCAACCAAGAGACCCAGTACTTC. Residues: CASSNQETQYF.

The chain uses TRBV27 and TRBJ2-7; tentatively, D is TRBD1 or TRBD2 (5 bases each). The CDR3 runs to 15 residues. Trimming pared 3 bases from V and 1 base from J, leaving 13 bases between. Germline V gene sequence: CDR1 MNHEY, CDR2 SMNVEV (reference sequence). CDR3 in DNA: TGTGCCAGCAGTTTTGGAACGGGGCCGTCCTACGAGCAGTACTTC. It is translated as CASSFGTGPSYEQYF.

The chain carries TRBV9 and TRBJ2-3, with a tentative D call TRBD2 (6 bases). Germline loops: CDR1 SGDLS, CDR2 YYNGEE. CDR3 length equals 14 residues. V shed 0 bases and J shed 8 bases, with 13 bases lying between them. CDR3 in DNA: TGTGCCAGCAGCGTAGGGAGGGGCCTCAGTACGCAGTATTTT. It codes for CASSVGRGLSTQYF. The full variable domain, in which reference TRBV9 and TRBJ2-3 provide the parts outside the CDR3, is DSGVTQTPKHLITATGQRVTLRCSPRSGDLSVYWYQQSLDQGLQFLIQYYNGEERAKGNILERFSAQQFPDLHSELNLSSLELGDSALYFCASSVGRGLSTQYFGPGTRLTVL.

This clone occurred a few times. V gene TRBV29-1 combines with J gene TRBJ1-1; D is unclear. CDR3 length: 13 residues. Germline CDR1 and CDR2: SQVTM and ANQGSEA. Trimming left V 4 bases short and J 3 bases short, with 12 bases between. CDR3 amino acids: CSVVPFQDTEAFF. CDR3 nucleotide sequence: TGCAGCGTTGTACCGTTCCAGGACACTGAAGCTTTCTTT.

The chain has TRBV6-5 and TRBJ1-1, with no clear D. The V end lost 8 bases, the J end lost 10 bases, and 14 bases lay between the germline ends. The CDR3 is made up of 11 amino acids. Germline loops: CDR1 MNHEY, CDR2 SVGAGI. CDR3 amino acids: CASREGIGAFF. The CDR3 DNA reads as TGTGCCAGCCGGGAGGGTATTGGAGCTTTCTTT.

Note on this clone: Different DNA sequences within this sample yield the same CDR3. The chain is built from TRBV19 and TRBJ1-5; D uncertain. The CDR3 is 12 amino acids. Germline CDR1 is LNHDA and CDR2 is SQIVND (reference sequence). Trimming left V 1 base short and J 7 bases short, with 5 bases between. The CDR3 coding sequence is TGTGCCAGTAGTATAGGGTCCCAGCCCCAGCATTTT. Translation: CASSIGSQPQHF.

The chain links TRBV30 to TRBJ1-5; D uncertain. Germline V gives CDR1 GTSNPN, CDR2 SVGIG (reference sequence). Trimming took 2 bases from V and 7 from J, leaving 9 bases between them. CDR3 length: 12 residues. The CDR3 DNA reads as TGTGCCTGGAGTTCGTCTAGCCAGCCCCAGCATTTT. This gives the protein CAWSSSSQPQHF. The full variable domain, its missing parts supplied by reference TRBV30 and TRBJ1-5, is SQTIHQWPATLVQPVGSPLSLECTVEGTSNPNLYWYRQAAGRGLQLLFYSVGIGQISSEVPQNLSASRPQDRQFILSSKKLLLSDSGFYLCAWSSSSQPQHFGDGTRLSIL.

The V gene is TRBV25-1, the J gene TRBJ1-3; tentative D call: TRBD1 (5 bases). This CDR3 contains 14 residues. The germline V gene encodes CDR1 MGHDK and CDR2 SYGVNS. Trimming took 10 bases from V and 4 from J, leaving 17 bases between them. Written as DNA, the CDR3 is TGTGCCACCCAGGGTATAGGAGCCGGAAACACCATATATTTT. Its protein is CATQGIGAGNTIYF.

The V and J genes are TRBV27 and TRBJ1-2, with TRBD1 matching over 8 bases. Germline V gene sequence: CDR1 MNHEY, CDR2 SMNVEV (reference sequence). Trimming took 2 bases from V and 5 from J; bases not matched to a gene: 4. The CDR3 extends over 14 amino acids. The CDR3 DNA follows: TGTGCCAGCAGTTTAGCAGGGGGCTTGTATGGCTACACCTTC. Residues: CASSLAGGLYGYTF.

The chain joins TRBV5-1 to TRBJ2-2; TRBD1 matches 12 bases. Germline V gene data show CDR1 as SGHRS and CDR2 as YFSETQ. The CDR3 runs 16 residues. Trimming at V came to 4 bases and at J to 2 bases, leaving 3 bases not matched to a gene. The CDR3 sequence: CASSRGQGANTGELFF. The CDR3, as DNA: TGCGCCAGCAGCAGGGGACAGGGGGCCAACACCGGGGAGCTGTTTTTT.

V is TRBV27 and J is TRBJ1-6, with 9 bases fitting TRBD1. This CDR3 has 15 amino acids. V lost 4 bases and J lost 6; bases outside the gene matches: 4. Germline values: CDR1 MNHEY, CDR2 SMNVEV (reference sequence). The CDR3 region has the DNA TGTGCCAGCAGTTCGACGGGACAGGGTAATTCACCCCTCCACTTT. Protein: CASSSTGQGNSPLHF.

The chain joins TRBV11-1 to TRBJ1-6; D unresolved. V was clipped by 0 bases and J by 9 bases, with 6 bases between them. Germline assignment: CDR1 SGHAT and CDR2 FQDESV (reference sequence). This CDR3 contains 13 residues. CDR3 protein: CASSLASGSPLHF. CDR3 DNA: TGTGCCAGCAGCTTAGCGAGTGGTTCACCCCTCCACTTT.

V and J are TRBV18 and TRBJ2-2; D remains ambiguous. The CDR3 is 15 residues long. CDR1 and CDR2 (germline): KGHSH, LQKENI. V lost 0 bases and J lost 4, with 9 bases in between. The CDR3 nucleotides read TGTGCCAGCTCACCACCGCCGGGCCCCACCGGGGAGCTGTTTTTT. Translating it yields CASSPPPGPTGELFF.

This chain joins TRBV25-1 and TRBJ2-2; D not certain. The V gene's germline CDR1 is MGHDK and CDR2 SYGVNS. V shed 6 bases and J shed 1 base, with 9 bases lying between them. The CDR3 runs to 14 residues. The CDR3 nucleotides read TGTGCCAGCAGCAGCTTGTTGAACACCGGGGAGCTGTTTTTT. This gives the protein CASSSLLNTGELFF.

The chain uses TRBV5-1 and TRBJ1-6; 8 bases are shared with TRBD1. Per the germline V gene, CDR1 is SGHRS and CDR2 is YFSETQ. The CDR3 runs 16 residues. Trimming cost V 3 bases and J 10 bases; bases outside gene matches: 12. The CDR3 nucleotides read TGCGCCAGCAGCTCCGACGGACAGGGAACGGGGTCACCCCTCCACTTT. This gives the protein CASSSDGQGTGSPLHF.

This sequence joins TRBV27 and TRBJ2-3; D might be TRBD2 (7 bases). Per germline, CDR1 MNHEY and CDR2 SMNVEV (reference sequence). V shed 6 bases and J shed 7 bases, with 20 bases lying between them. The CDR3 is 15 amino acids. The CDR3 is CASRGWGGESHTQYF. CDR3 DNA: TGTGCCAGCAGGGGTTGGGGGGGCGAGTCACATACGCAGTATTTT.

The chain uses TRBV19 and TRBJ1-2, with unresolved D. Trimming shortened V by 1 base and J by 4 bases, and 10 bases separated the two germline ends. From germline, CDR1 is LNHDA and CDR2 SQIVND (reference sequence). The CDR3 totals 14 residues. The CDR3 loop reads CASSIAAGVYGYTF. CDR3 nucleotide sequence: TGTGCCAGTAGTATAGCGGCAGGCGTCTATGGCTACACCTTC.

V gene TRBV3-1 (or the pseudogene TRBV3-2) combines with J gene TRBJ1-1; 8 bases agree with TRBD1. Germline CDR1 reads LGHDT; CDR2 reads YNNKEL (reference sequence). J gave up 5 bases and V 1 base, and 9 bases lay outside the gene matches. The CDR3 is 16 residues long. CDR3 bases: TGTGCCAGCAGCCAAGGAAGGACAGGGAGGCGGACTGAAGCTTTCTTT. Residues: CASSQGRTGRRTEAFF.

The genes are TRBV11-3 and TRBJ2-3, with 7 bases matching TRBD2. Trimming at V came to 1 base and at J to 2 bases, leaving 3 bases not matched to a gene. Germline V gene sequence: CDR1 SGHNT, CDR2 YENEEA. There are 15 residues in the CDR3. Written as DNA, the CDR3 is TGTGCCAGCAGCTTAGGCGGGGGTACCACAGATACGCAGTATTTT. It specifies CASSLGGGTTDTQYF.

The chain joins TRBV7-2 to TRBJ2-7, with a tentative D call TRBD1 (6 bases). Germline lookup yields CDR1 SGHTA and CDR2 FQGNSA. Trimming removed 5 bases at V and 2 bases at J, with 13 bases between. The CDR3 has 14 residues. The CDR3 nucleotides read TGTGCCAGCAGCCAACAGACAGGTACCTACGAGCAGTACTTC. Translation gives CASSQQTGTYEQYF.

The CDR3: CASSVGVPDEQYF. Here the CDR3 DNA reads TGTGCCAGCAGCGTAGGAGTACCCGACGAGCAGTACTTC. This chain connects TRBV9 to TRBJ2-7; D is uncertain. The ends were cut back, 0 bases at V and 5 bases at J, with 9 bases in the middle. There are 13 residues in the CDR3. Germline V gene data show CDR1 as SGDLS and CDR2 as YYNGEE.

This chain joins TRBV19 and TRBJ1-6; TRBD1 agrees at 7 bases. Germline V CDR1 and CDR2: LNHDA, SQIVND (reference sequence). V shed 3 bases, J shed 9 bases, and the junction held 5 bases outside the gene matches. This CDR3 spans 14 amino acids. CDR3 DNA: TGTGCCAGTAGTATGGGGACAGAATTTTCACCCCTCCACTTT. Translation gives CASSMGTEFSPLHF. The whole variable domain, remainder taken from reference TRBV19 and TRBJ1-6, is DGGITQSPKYLFRKEGQNVTLSCEQNLNHDAMYWYRQDPGQGLRLIYYSQIVNDFQKGDIAEGYSVSREKKESFPLTVTSAQKNPTAFYLCASSMGTEFSPLHFGNGTRLTVT.

The V gene is TRBV11-3, the J gene TRBJ2-2; D may correspond to TRBD1 or TRBD2 (5 bases each). The CDR3 is 16 amino acids. Looked up from germline, CDR1 is SGHNT and CDR2 is YENEEA. The ends were cut back, 1 base at V and 4 bases at J, with 13 bases in the middle. CDR3 bases: TGTGCCAGCAGCTTAGTCGGCTGGGGACGCACCGGGGAGCTGTTTTTT. This translates into CASSLVGWGRTGELFF.

The chain links TRBV7-9 to TRBJ1-2, with a tentative D call TRBD1 (6 bases). Germline CDR1 is SEHNR and CDR2 is FQNEAQ (reference sequence). The CDR3 is 15 amino acids. V gave up 5 bases and J gave up 4 bases, with 17 bases separating them. For the CDR3, the DNA is TGTGCCAGCAGCGGTTCGGGACACCGCATCTATGGCTACACCTTC. Protein product: CASSGSGHRIYGYTF.

This chain joins TRBV19 and TRBJ2-1; D is perhaps TRBD2 (6 bases). Per germline, CDR1 LNHDA and CDR2 SQIVND (reference sequence). The CDR3 is 18 residues long. With 3 bases removed from V and 0 bases from J, the gap between germline ends came to 18 bases. CDR3 sequence reads: CASSIYVWRGSSYNEQFF. The CDR3 DNA sequence: TGTGCCAGTAGTATTTATGTTTGGCGGGGAAGCTCCTACAATGAGCAGTTCTTC.

This rearrangement joins TRBV9 to TRBJ2-7, with 7 nucleotides matching TRBD1. Losses at the gene ends were 0 bases for V and 3 bases for J; bases not matched to a gene: 6. Germline CDR1 is SGDLS and CDR2 is YYNGEE. This CDR3 comprises 15 residues. CDR3 amino acids: CASSVATGASYEQYF. CDR3 DNA sequence: TGTGCCAGCAGCGTAGCTACAGGGGCGAGCTACGAGCAGTACTTC.

V usage is TRBV11-1 and J usage is TRBJ1-5; D may be TRBD1 (6 bases). The V end lost 2 bases, the J end lost 3 bases, and 8 bases lay between the germline ends. Germline assignment: CDR1 SGHAT and CDR2 FQDESV (reference sequence). CDR3 length: 14 residues. CDR3 sequence: CASSLTGNNQPQHF. Written as DNA, the CDR3 is TGTGCCAGCAGCTTAACAGGGAACAATCAGCCCCAGCATTTT. Looking up the rest from reference TRBV11-1 and TRBJ1-5 gives the full variable domain: EAEVAQSPRYKITEKSQAVAFWCDPISGHATLYWYRQILGQGPELLVQFQDESVVDDSQLPKDRFSAERLKGVDSTLKIQPAELGDSAMYLCASSLTGNNQPQHFGDGTRLSIL.

The CDR3 coding sequence is TGTGCCAGCAGTTTCGGGGAGGGTGGCTACACCTTC. This codes for CASSFGEGGYTF. The chain uses TRBV12-3 or TRBV12-4 and TRBJ1-2, with D uncertain. V was clipped by 3 bases and J by 7 bases, with 9 bases between them. This CDR3 has 12 residues.

Note on this clone: One junction end disagrees with the germline gene, perhaps due to a read error. This rearrangement joins TRBV3-1 (or the pseudogene TRBV3-2) to TRBJ1-1, with 9 positions matching TRBD1. The CDR3 runs 15 residues. Germline V gene lookup returns CDR1 LGHDT and CDR2 YNNKEL (reference sequence). CDR3 in amino acids: CASNQWDRENTEAFF. CDR3 bases: TGTGCCAGCAACCAATGGGACAGGGAAAACACTGAAGCTTTCTTT.